One and the same sample provided the 19 T cell receptor beta chains below, sequenced in a study of blood T cell repertoires in COVID-19. Assay: immunoSEQ multiplex PCR; the TCRdb copy retains only in-frame clones and omits some. Here the sample spans about 170,000 clones, about 92% being singletons. Sequencing was carried out using peripheral blood. The receptors stem from a young man with COVID-19, enrolled during active disease.

The V call is TRBV10-2, the J call TRBJ2-7, with 9 bases aligning to TRBD2. The CDR3 sequence is 13 residues long. CDR1 is WSHSY, CDR2 SAAADI, per germline. V dropped 8 bases and J dropped 4; count of bases not matched to a gene: 6. The CDR3 loop is CASLGTSRYEQYF. The CDR3 bases are TGCGCCAGCCTGGGGACTAGCAGGTACGAGCAGTACTTC.

The chain employs TRBV7-3 and TRBJ2-1, with 9 bases that match TRBD1. V lost 4 bases to trimming and J lost 8 bases; unmatched junction nucleotides: 15. Germline CDR1 SGHTA, CDR2 FQGTGA. The CDR3 extends over 17 amino acids. DNA for the CDR3: TGTGCCAGCAGCTCCCCCGCGGACAGGGGAGTACGCGATGAGCAGTTCTTC. This codes for CASSSPADRGVRDEQFF. Supplemented by reference TRBV7-3 and TRBJ2-1, the full variable domain reads GAGVSQTPSNKVTEKGKYVELRCDPISGHTALYWYRQSLGQGPEFLIYFQGTGAADDSGLPNDRFFAVRPEGSVSTLKIQRTERGDSAVYLCASSSPADRGVRDEQFFGPGTRLTVL.

A remark on this clone: This same CDR3 is encoded by further DNA sequences in the sample. The chain is built from TRBV19 and TRBJ2-3; a possible D gene is TRBD1 (6 bases). V was pared by 2 bases and J by 6 bases, with 12 bases between. This CDR3 has 14 residues. Germline loops: CDR1 LNHDA, CDR2 SQIVND (reference sequence). The CDR3, as DNA: TGTGCCAGTAGTATATCAGGGGCGGAGGATACGCAGTATTTT. Translated, it gives CASSISGAEDTQYF. Full variable domain (outside the CDR3, taken from reference TRBV19 and TRBJ2-3): DGGITQSPKYLFRKEGQNVTLSCEQNLNHDAMYWYRQDPGQGLRLIYYSQIVNDFQKGDIAEGYSVSREKKESFPLTVTSAQKNPTAFYLCASSISGAEDTQYFGPGTRLTVL.

V is TRBV19 and J is TRBJ1-2; tentatively, D is TRBD1 (6 bases). CDR1 is LNHDA, CDR2 SQIVND, per germline (reference sequence). CDR3 length: 16 residues. V was trimmed by 2 bases and J by 5 bases, leaving 18 bases between them. As DNA, the CDR3 is TGTGCCAGTAGTATACGGTTGGGGGCAGGACGTTATGGCTACACCTTC. Protein product: CASSIRLGAGRYGYTF. Full variable domain (remainder filled in from reference TRBV19 and TRBJ1-2): DGGITQSPKYLFRKEGQNVTLSCEQNLNHDAMYWYRQDPGQGLRLIYYSQIVNDFQKGDIAEGYSVSREKKESFPLTVTSAQKNPTAFYLCASSIRLGAGRYGYTFGSGTRLTVV.

The chain recombines TRBV6-2 or TRBV6-3 with TRBJ2-1; no clear D gene. In germline, CDR1 is MNHEY, CDR2 SVGEGT. There are 13 residues in the CDR3. V shed 0 bases and J shed 3 bases, with 3 bases lying between them. CDR3 in DNA: TGTGCCAGCAGTTACTCCTACTACAATGAGCAGTTCTTC. Its protein product is CASSYSYYNEQFF.

Concerning this clone: At one of its ends the junction is not consistent with the germline gene, which may arise from a read error. The chain couples TRBV28 to TRBJ2-1, with TRBD2 as a possible D gene (6 bases). The CDR3 runs 14 residues. Germline CDR1 MDHEN, CDR2 SYDVKM. CDR3: CASSSEHRWEEEVF. For the CDR3, the DNA is TGTGCCAGCAGTTCCGAGCATAGGTGGGAGGAGGAAGTCTTC.

V gene TRBV4-1 combines with J gene TRBJ1-3, with 8 bases lining up with TRBD1. The CDR3 has 17 amino acids. With V trimmed by 2 bases and J by 4 bases, 10 bases remained unmatched. Germline V gene data show CDR1 as MGHRA and CDR2 as YSYEKL. Here the CDR3 reads CASSQLQGRDRGNTIYF. CDR3 nucleotide sequence: TGCGCCAGCAGCCAACTACAGGGCCGGGACAGGGGAAACACCATATATTTT.

The rearrangement joins TRBV5-1 to TRBJ1-5; D unresolved. The CDR3 runs 15 residues. Germline assignment: CDR1 SGHRS and CDR2 YFSETQ. V was clipped by 1 base and J by 1 base, with 9 bases between them. CDR3 amino acids: CASSLTAGSNQPQHF. In DNA form, the CDR3 reads TGCGCCAGCAGCTTGACGGCGGGAAGCAATCAGCCCCAGCATTTT.

The chain recombines TRBV7-2 with TRBJ2-1, with TRBD2 matching 14 bases. Germline V gene sequence: CDR1 SGHTA, CDR2 FQGNSA. The CDR3 covers 18 residues. Trimming removed 7 bases from V and 0 bases from J; junction bases left unmatched: 8. The CDR3 DNA reads as TGTGCCAGCATCGGGACTAGCGGGAGTTACAACTCCTACAATGAGCAGTTCTTC. It codes for CASIGTSGSYNSYNEQFF.

This chain connects TRBV29-1 to TRBJ1-2; D gene unclear. CDR3 length: 13 amino acids. V gave up 0 bases and J gave up 8 bases, with 13 bases separating them. Germline CDR1 and CDR2: SQVTM and ANQGSEA. The CDR3 coding sequence is TGCAGCGTTGAAGATAGAGACCCGGGGGGCTACACCTTC. Amino acids: CSVEDRDPGGYTF.

Written as DNA, the CDR3 is TGTGCCAGCAGCTTAGTCGGACTAGCGGGAGGGTCCTACGAGCAGTACTTC. It codes for CASSLVGLAGGSYEQYF. The V and J genes are TRBV7-9 and TRBJ2-7; 15 positions match TRBD2. This CDR3 has 17 residues. Germline V gives CDR1 SEHNR, CDR2 FQNEAQ (reference sequence). The V and J ends lost 1 base and 1 base, in that order; junction bases with no gene match: 2.

This clone is a singleton in its sample. This chain connects TRBV4-1 to TRBJ2-1, with TRBD2 matching over 8 bases. This CDR3 is built from 16 residues. Germline V gene sequence: CDR1 MGHRA, CDR2 YSYEKL. Unmatched junction bases numbered 3, after V lost 0 bases and J lost 2 bases. The CDR3 sequence: CASSQDTSGPYNEQFF. DNA of the CDR3: TGCGCCAGCAGCCAAGATACTAGCGGTCCCTACAATGAGCAGTTCTTC.

This sequence joins TRBV28 and TRBJ2-1, with 10 bases identical to TRBD1. Looked up from germline, CDR1 is MDHEN and CDR2 is SYDVKM. There are 16 residues in the CDR3. V shed 4 bases, J shed 14 bases, and the junction held 17 bases outside the gene matches. CDR3 nucleotides: TGTGCCAGCAGTTCCCGGAGGGACAGGGGACCTGTCGGCGAGTTCTTC. Translation gives CASSSRRDRGPVGEFF.

V gene TRBV27 combines with J gene TRBJ1-5, with D perhaps matching TRBD1 (5 bases). From germline, CDR1 is MNHEY and CDR2 SMNVEV (reference sequence). The germline V and J ends were trimmed by 2 bases and 1 base, with 15 bases remaining between them. This CDR3 is 17 amino acids long. The DNA for the CDR3 is TGTGCCAGCAGTTTAATGGGAGGGCAGGGAAGCAATCAGCCCCAGCATTTT. Its protein product is CASSLMGGQGSNQPQHF.

This clone was counted only a few times. The chain recombines TRBV3-1 (or the pseudogene TRBV3-2) with TRBJ1-2; TRBD1 is a possible D gene (6 bases). From germline, CDR1 is LGHDT and CDR2 YNNKEL (reference sequence). The CDR3 is 15 amino acids. V was shortened by 2 bases and J by 2 bases, with 12 bases between the two germline ends. The CDR3 DNA is TGTGCCAGCAGCCAACCTTCGACAGGAAACTATGGCTACACCTTC. Its protein product is CASSQPSTGNYGYTF.

The chain combines TRBV14 with TRBJ2-3, with 11 bases identical to TRBD1. Looked up from germline, CDR1 is SGHDN and CDR2 is FVKESK. J gave up 6 bases and V 4 bases, and 6 bases lay outside the gene matches. This CDR3 contains 15 residues. CDR3 DNA: TGTGCCAGCAGCCGGACAGGGGGCGGTGGGGATACGCAGTATTTT. Amino acid sequence: CASSRTGGGGDTQYF.

The CDR3 sequence is CASSPWQGSSYEQYF. CDR3 bases: TGTGCCAGCAGTCCGTGGCAGGGATCCTCCTACGAGCAGTACTTC. The rearrangement joins TRBV19 to TRBJ2-7, with D possibly TRBD1 on 5 matching bases. CDR1 and CDR2 from the germline V gene are LNHDA and SQIVND (reference sequence). This CDR3 is 15 amino acids long. Trimming removed 9 bases at V and 0 bases at J, with 18 bases between. The variable domain in full, with the rest retrieved from reference TRBV19 and TRBJ2-7, is DGGITQSPKYLFRKEGQNVTLSCEQNLNHDAMYWYRQDPGQGLRLIYYSQIVNDFQKGDIAEGYSVSREKKESFPLTVTSAQKNPTAFYLCASSPWQGSSYEQYFGPGTRLTVT.

The DNA of the CDR3 is TGTGCCAGCAGCTTAGATCCTACAGGTCTCTATGGCTACACCTTC. This sequence encodes CASSLDPTGLYGYTF. This rearrangement joins TRBV11-2 to TRBJ1-2; a weak D match, TRBD1 (5 bases). In germline, CDR1 is SGHAT, CDR2 FQNNGV. V lost 0 bases and J lost 4, with 12 bases in between. The CDR3 length is 15 residues.

The chain carries TRBV12-5 and TRBJ1-1, with D possibly being TRBD1 (5 bases). The CDR3 totals 15 residues. Germline V gene data show CDR1 as LGHNT and CDR2 as FRNRAP. Trimming stripped 1 base from V and 3 bases from J, with 12 bases between. CDR3 DNA: TGTGCTAGTGGTTTGGCTTCCTCAGGGCACACTGAAGCTTTCTTT. Protein product: CASGLASSGHTEAFF.